These 17 T cell receptor beta chains were sequenced from one sample in a study of blood T cell repertoires in COVID-19. Here immunoSEQ multiplex PCR was the method, and the copy in TCRdb shows in-frame clones only, minus some. The table has fewer than 300,000 clones, 82% seen once. Sequencing was performed on peripheral blood. The source of these receptors is a woman aged 18-30 years with acute or convalescent COVID-19.

The rearrangement uses TRBV15 and TRBJ2-1; TRBD2 is a possible D gene (5 bases). Trimming cost V 5 bases and J 9 bases, with 8 bases left between them. The CDR3 is 11 residues long. The germline gives CDR1 LNHNV, CDR2 YYDKDF (reference sequence). CDR3 in amino acids: CATSARGEQFF. In nucleotides, the CDR3 is TGTGCCACCAGCGCCCGGGGTGAGCAGTTCTTC.

This clone has ten or more counts. The genes are TRBV6-2 or TRBV6-3 and TRBJ1-2; 9 bases are shared with TRBD1. J was trimmed by 7 bases and V by 4 bases; bases with no gene match: 13. Germline values: CDR1 MNHEY, CDR2 SVGEGT. The CDR3 is 16 amino acids. The CDR3 nucleotides read TGTGCCAGCAGTTCCATCCGCCGGGACAGGGACGCTGGCTACACCTTC. Its translation is CASSSIRRDRDAGYTF.

The chain joins TRBV5-1 to TRBJ1-5; possibly TRBD1 for D (6 bases). Trimming removed 4 bases from V and 0 bases from J, with 11 bases in between. Germline V gene data show CDR1 as SGHRS and CDR2 as YFSETQ. CDR3 size: 15 residues. As DNA, the CDR3 is TGCGCCAGCAGCCCGACAGGTTATAGCAATCAGCCCCAGCATTTT. It yields the protein CASSPTGYSNQPQHF.

The table lists this clone with a count of one. This chain uses TRBV6-2 or TRBV6-3 with TRBJ2-7; D gene ambiguous. The CDR3 spans 14 residues. Between the trimmed V and J ends, which lost 2 bases and 2 bases, there was a span of 10 bases. Germline CDR1 reads MNHEY; CDR2 reads SVGEGT. The CDR3 region has the DNA TGTGCCAGCAGTTACGGTCAGGCTACCTACGAGCAGTACTTC. Translated: CASSYGQATYEQYF.

This chain connects TRBV2 to TRBJ2-2; the D gene is possibly TRBD1 (6 bases). CDR1 and CDR2 (germline): SNHLY, FYNNEI. CDR3 length equals 16 residues. V was trimmed by 7 bases and J by 2 bases, leaving 17 bases between them. CDR3 sequence (DNA): TGTGCCAGCACCTCCTCCGGGACATTAAACACCGGGGAGCTGTTTTTT. It encodes CASTSSGTLNTGELFF.

Only one count was recorded for this clone. The V and J genes are TRBV3-1 (or the pseudogene TRBV3-2) and TRBJ1-2, with 8 bases aligning to TRBD1. Germline-derived CDR1 and CDR2 are LGHDT and YNNKEL (reference sequence). The ends lost 4 bases at V and 5 bases at J; junction bases unmatched: 6. CDR3 length equals 14 residues. CDR3 amino acids: CASSRDRGRYGYTF. The CDR3 region has the DNA TGTGCCAGCAGCCGAGACAGGGGCAGGTATGGCTACACCTTC.

The CDR3 sequence: CASRRGQGYGTQYF. CDR3 DNA sequence: TGTGCCAGCAGGAGAGGACAGGGATATGGGACCCAGTACTTC. V usage is TRBV6-5 and J usage is TRBJ2-5; 8 bases are a match to TRBD1. Germline V gene lookup returns CDR1 MNHEY and CDR2 SVGAGI. The V and J ends lost 6 bases and 7 bases, in that order; junction bases with no gene match: 10. This CDR3 has 14 residues.

This rearrangement joins TRBV5-1 to TRBJ2-7, with 8 bases fitting TRBD2. The ends lost 0 bases at V and 10 bases at J; junction bases unmatched: 6. Germline assignment: CDR1 SGHRS and CDR2 YFSETQ. This CDR3 has 13 residues. DNA of the CDR3: TGCGCCAGCAGCTTGGCCGGACTAGCAGGCCAGTACTTC. Protein product: CASSLAGLAGQYF.

This clone showed up just a few times. The gene calls are TRBV7-2 and TRBJ1-2, with 8 bases identical to TRBD1. The CDR3 sequence is 13 residues long. J was trimmed by 4 bases and V by 2 bases; bases with no gene match: 0. CDR1 is SGHTA and CDR2 is FQGNSA in the germline V gene. CDR3 nucleotides: TGTGCCAGCAGCTTACAGGGGGCCTATGGCTACACCTTC. Its protein is CASSLQGAYGYTF.

This sequence joins TRBV7-3 and TRBJ2-1, with TRBD2 identical over 10 bases. J gave up 4 bases and V 5 bases, and 8 bases lay outside the gene matches. Germline lookup yields CDR1 SGHTA and CDR2 FQGTGA. CDR3 size: 16 residues. The CDR3: CASSPYSGRSYNEQFF. The DNA for the CDR3 is TGTGCCAGCAGCCCTTATAGCGGGAGGTCTTACAATGAGCAGTTCTTC. Complete variable domain (other parts from reference TRBV7-3 and TRBJ2-1): GAGVSQTPSNKVTEKGKYVELRCDPISGHTALYWYRQSLGQGPEFLIYFQGTGAADDSGLPNDRFFAVRPEGSVSTLKIQRTERGDSAVYLCASSPYSGRSYNEQFFGPGTRLTVL.

In the case of this clone: Other DNA sequences in the same sample also yield this CDR3. The chain's CDR3 is CASEGGVSYEQYF. The DNA for the CDR3 is TGTGCCAGCGAGGGGGGGGTGTCCTACGAGCAGTACTTC. V gene TRBV7-9 combines with J gene TRBJ2-7; a possible D gene is TRBD2 (7 bases). Germline assignment: CDR1 SEHNR and CDR2 FQNEAQ (reference sequence). Trimming took 8 bases from V and 1 from J, leaving 12 bases between them. There are 13 residues in the CDR3.

The chain has TRBV30 and TRBJ2-2; D unclear. The length of the CDR3 is 11 residues. Trimming pared 2 bases from V and 6 bases from J, leaving 4 bases between. Looked up from germline, CDR1 is GTSNPN and CDR2 is SVGIG (reference sequence). The CDR3 loop is CAWSPAGELFF. CDR3 nucleotides: TGTGCCTGGAGTCCAGCCGGGGAGCTGTTTTTT. The variable domain in full, with the rest retrieved from reference TRBV30 and TRBJ2-2, is SQTIHQWPATLVQPVGSPLSLECTVEGTSNPNLYWYRQAAGRGLQLLFYSVGIGQISSEVPQNLSASRPQDRQFILSSKKLLLSDSGFYLCAWSPAGELFFGEGSRLTVL.

This rearrangement joins TRBV5-6 to TRBJ2-7, with D possibly matching TRBD1 (6 bases). Germline values: CDR1 SGHDT, CDR2 YYEEEE. V was trimmed by 2 bases and J by 0 bases, leaving 9 bases between them. The CDR3 spans 14 residues. The DNA for the CDR3 is TGTGCCAGCAGCTTACAGGGTTACTCCTACGAGCAGTACTTC. Protein product: CASSLQGYSYEQYF. Full variable domain (remainder filled in from reference TRBV5-6 and TRBJ2-7): DAGVTQSPTHLIKTRGQQVTLRCSPKSGHDTVSWYQQALGQGPQFIFQYYEEEERQRGNFPDRFSGHQFPNYSSELNVNALLLGDSALYLCASSLQGYSYEQYFGPGTRLTVT.

The count of this clone is one. The V call is TRBV12-5, the J call TRBJ2-1, with 11 positions matching TRBD2. The CDR3 extends over 19 amino acids. V shed 4 bases and J 2 bases; nucleotides not matched to a gene: 13. Germline loops: CDR1 LGHNT, CDR2 FRNRAP. CDR3 protein: CASGSDSGRALWTYNEQFF. The CDR3, as DNA: TGTGCTAGTGGTTCAGATAGCGGGAGGGCCCTATGGACCTACAATGAGCAGTTCTTC.

This clone has a handful of counts. The rearrangement uses TRBV10-3 and TRBJ2-3; TRBD2 matches at 7 bases. With 10 bases clipped from V and 4 bases from J, the junction kept 11 bases outside the gene matches. CDR3 length: 14 residues. Per the germline V gene, CDR1 is ENHRY and CDR2 is SYGVKD. As DNA, the CDR3 is TGTGCCACCAGACTCACTAGCGTGGCAGATACGCAGTATTTT. Translated, it gives CATRLTSVADTQYF.

The sample holds a few counts of this clone. CDR3 region: CASSLGTVNQPQHF. CDR3 DNA sequence: TGTGCCAGCAGCTTGGGGACAGTCAATCAGCCCCAGCATTTT. The genes are TRBV7-8 and TRBJ1-5; 7 nucleotides match TRBD1. Per the germline V gene, CDR1 is SGHVS and CDR2 is FQNEAQ. The CDR3 is 14 residues long. Trimming at V came to 3 bases and at J to 3 bases, leaving 2 bases not matched to a gene.

With regard to this clone: Other DNA variants within this sample encode the same CDR3. The CDR3 is CASSPLAGVGNEQFF. In DNA form, the CDR3 reads TGTGCCAGCAGTCCCTTAGCGGGAGTGGGTAATGAGCAGTTCTTC. J is TRBJ2-1 and V is TRBV6-5; 9 positions match TRBD2. V gave up 5 bases and J gave up 7 bases; unmatched junction bases: 9. The CDR3 consists of 15 residues. Germline V lookup: CDR1 MNHEY, CDR2 SVGAGI.